This T cell receptor (beta chain) was sequenced for a study of cytomegalovirus exposure and HLA in healthy donors. Points from the study as a whole: The authors enumerated roughly 180 TCR beta chains as linked to cytomegalovirus.

This CDR3 has 15 residues. Between the trimmed V and J ends, which lost 4 bases and 4 bases, there was a span of 17 bases. CDR1 and CDR2 (germline): SGHTA, FQGNSA. It was with 60 Vbeta and 13 Jbeta primers that the PCR ran. Produced via immunoSEQ multiplex PCR; TCRdb's table is partial and in-frame only. The sample lists 150,000 or so clones, around 80% seen once, with more than 10% in the top ten. Regarding this clone: Its target is not known.

This clonotype was obtained from a man aged 40-49 years in good health and CMV-seropositive. The sample consisted of PBMCs. The chain uses TRBV7-2 and TRBJ2-7, with D possibly TRBD2 on 5 matching bases. CDR3 in amino acids: CASSSYAAGKYEQYF. CDR3 coding DNA: TGTGCCAGCAGCTCCTACGCCGCCGGGAAATACGAGCAGTACTTC.